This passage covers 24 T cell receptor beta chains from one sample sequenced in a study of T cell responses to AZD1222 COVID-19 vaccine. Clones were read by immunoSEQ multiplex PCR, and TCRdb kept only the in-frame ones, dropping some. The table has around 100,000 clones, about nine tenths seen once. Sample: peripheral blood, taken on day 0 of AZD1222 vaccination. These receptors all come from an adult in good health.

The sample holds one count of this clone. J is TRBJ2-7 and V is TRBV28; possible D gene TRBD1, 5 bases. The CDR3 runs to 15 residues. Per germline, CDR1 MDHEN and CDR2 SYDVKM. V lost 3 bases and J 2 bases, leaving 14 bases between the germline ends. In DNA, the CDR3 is TGTGCCAGCAGTTTCCAGGGTCAGGCTCCCTACGAGCAGTACTTC. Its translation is CASSFQGQAPYEQYF.

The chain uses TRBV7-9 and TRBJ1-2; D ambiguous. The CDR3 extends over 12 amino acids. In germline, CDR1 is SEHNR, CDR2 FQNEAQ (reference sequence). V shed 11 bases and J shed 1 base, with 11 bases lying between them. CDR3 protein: CAGRYDNYGYTF. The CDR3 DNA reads TGTGCCGGCCGCTACGATAACTATGGCTACACCTTC.

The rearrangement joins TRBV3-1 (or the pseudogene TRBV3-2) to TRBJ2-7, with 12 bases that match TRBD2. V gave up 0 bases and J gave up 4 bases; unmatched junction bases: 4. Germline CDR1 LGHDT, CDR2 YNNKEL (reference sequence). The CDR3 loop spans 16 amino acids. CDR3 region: CASSQESTSGRYEQYF. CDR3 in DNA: TGTGCCAGCAGCCAAGAGTCGACTAGCGGGAGATACGAGCAGTACTTC.

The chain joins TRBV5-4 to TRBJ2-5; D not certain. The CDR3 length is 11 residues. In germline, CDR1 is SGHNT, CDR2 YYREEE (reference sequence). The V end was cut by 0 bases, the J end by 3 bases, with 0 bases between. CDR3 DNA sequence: TGTGCCAGCAGCTTGGAAGAGACCCAGTACTTC. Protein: CASSLEETQYF. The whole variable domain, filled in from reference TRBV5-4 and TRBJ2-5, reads ETGVTQSPTHLIKTRGQQVTLRCSSQSGHNTVSWYQQALGQGPQFIFQYYREEENGRGNFPPRFSGLQFPNYSSELNVNALELDDSALYLCASSLEETQYFGPGTRLLVL.

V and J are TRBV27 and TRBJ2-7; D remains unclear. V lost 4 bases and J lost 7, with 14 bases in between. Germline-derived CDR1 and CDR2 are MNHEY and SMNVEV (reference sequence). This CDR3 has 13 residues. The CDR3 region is CASSWFSTGEQYF. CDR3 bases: TGTGCCAGCAGTTGGTTCAGTACTGGAGAGCAGTACTTC.

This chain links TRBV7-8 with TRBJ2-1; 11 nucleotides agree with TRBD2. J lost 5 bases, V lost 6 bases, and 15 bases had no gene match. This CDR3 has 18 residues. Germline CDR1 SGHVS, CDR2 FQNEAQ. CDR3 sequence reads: CASRPPRRLAGGHNEQFF. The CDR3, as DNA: TGTGCCAGCAGACCCCCAAGGCGGCTAGCGGGAGGACACAATGAGCAGTTCTTC.

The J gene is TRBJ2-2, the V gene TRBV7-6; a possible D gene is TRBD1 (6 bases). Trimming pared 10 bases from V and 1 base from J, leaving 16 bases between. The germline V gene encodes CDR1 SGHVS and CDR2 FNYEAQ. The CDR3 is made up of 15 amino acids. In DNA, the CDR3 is TGTGCCACAAAGCAGGGGTCTTGGAACACCGGGGAGCTGTTTTTT. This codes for CATKQGSWNTGELFF. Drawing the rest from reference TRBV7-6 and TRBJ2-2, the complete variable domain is GAGVSQSPRYKVTKRGQDVALRCDPISGHVSLYWYRQALGQGPEFLTYFNYEAQQDKSGLPNDRFSAERPEGSISTLTIQRTEQRDSAMYRCATKQGSWNTGELFFGEGSRLTVL.

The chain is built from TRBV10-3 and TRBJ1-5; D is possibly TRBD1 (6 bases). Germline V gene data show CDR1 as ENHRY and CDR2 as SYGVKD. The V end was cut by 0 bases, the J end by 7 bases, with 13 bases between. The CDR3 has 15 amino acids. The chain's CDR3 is CAISESRGDRQPQHF. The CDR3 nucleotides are TGTGCCATCAGTGAGTCGAGGGGGGACCGGCAGCCCCAGCATTTT.

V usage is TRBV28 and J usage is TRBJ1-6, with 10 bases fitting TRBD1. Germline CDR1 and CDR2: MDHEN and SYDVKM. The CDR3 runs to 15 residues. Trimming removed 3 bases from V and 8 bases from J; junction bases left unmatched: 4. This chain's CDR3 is CASSFIGTGDSPLHF. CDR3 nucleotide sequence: TGTGCCAGCAGTTTTATAGGGACAGGGGATTCACCCCTCCACTTT.

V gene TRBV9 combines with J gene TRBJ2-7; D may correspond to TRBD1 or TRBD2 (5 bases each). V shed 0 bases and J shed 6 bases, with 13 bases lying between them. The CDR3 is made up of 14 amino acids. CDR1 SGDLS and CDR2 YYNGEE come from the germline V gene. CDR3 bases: TGTGCCAGCAGCGTAGGTCTGGGGACGGGCGAGCAGTACTTC. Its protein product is CASSVGLGTGEQYF.

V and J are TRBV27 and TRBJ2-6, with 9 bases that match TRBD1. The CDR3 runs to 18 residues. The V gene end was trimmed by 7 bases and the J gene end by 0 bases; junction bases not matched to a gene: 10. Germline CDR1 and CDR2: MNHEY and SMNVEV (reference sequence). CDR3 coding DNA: TGTGCCAGCAAACTACGGGACAGGGTCCTCTCTGGGGCCAACGTCCTGACTTTC. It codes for CASKLRDRVLSGANVLTF.

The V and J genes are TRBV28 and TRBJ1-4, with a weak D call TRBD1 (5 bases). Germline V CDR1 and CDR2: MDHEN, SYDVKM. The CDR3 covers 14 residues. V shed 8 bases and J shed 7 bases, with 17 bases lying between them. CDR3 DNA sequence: TGTGCCAGCGGATGGGAGGGGTCGGGTGAAAAACTGTTTTTT. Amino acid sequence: CASGWEGSGEKLFF.

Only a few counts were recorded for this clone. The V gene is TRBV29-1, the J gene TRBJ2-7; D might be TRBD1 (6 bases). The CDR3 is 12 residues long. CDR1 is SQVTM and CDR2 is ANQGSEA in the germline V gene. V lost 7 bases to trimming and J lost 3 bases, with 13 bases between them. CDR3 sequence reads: CSAGGGGYEQYF. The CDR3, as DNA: TGCAGCGCGGGTGGGGGCGGCTACGAGCAGTACTTC.

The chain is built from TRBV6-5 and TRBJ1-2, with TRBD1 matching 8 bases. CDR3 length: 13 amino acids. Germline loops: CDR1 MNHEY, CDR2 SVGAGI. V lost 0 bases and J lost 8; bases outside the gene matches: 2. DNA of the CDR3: TGTGCCAGCAGTTACTCGACAGGGGTCGGCTACACCTTC. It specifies CASSYSTGVGYTF.

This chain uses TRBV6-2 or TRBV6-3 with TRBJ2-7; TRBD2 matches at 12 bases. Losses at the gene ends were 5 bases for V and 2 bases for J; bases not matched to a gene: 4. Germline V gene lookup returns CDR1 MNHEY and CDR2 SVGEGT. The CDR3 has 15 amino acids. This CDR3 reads CASSRGLAGTYEQYF. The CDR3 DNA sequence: TGTGCCAGCAGTCGCGGACTAGCGGGAACCTACGAGCAGTACTTC.

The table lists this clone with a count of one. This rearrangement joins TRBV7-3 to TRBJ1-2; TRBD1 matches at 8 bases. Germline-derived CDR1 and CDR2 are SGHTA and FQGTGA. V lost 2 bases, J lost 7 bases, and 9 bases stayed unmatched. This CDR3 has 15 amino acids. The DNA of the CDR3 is TGTGCCAGCAGCTTAGGTGGGGGGACAGGCGGTGGCTACACCTTC. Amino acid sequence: CASSLGGGTGGGYTF.

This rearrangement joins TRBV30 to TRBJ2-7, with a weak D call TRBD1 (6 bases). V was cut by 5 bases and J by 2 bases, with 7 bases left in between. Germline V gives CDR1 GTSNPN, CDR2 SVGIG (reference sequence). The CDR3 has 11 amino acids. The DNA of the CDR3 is TGTGCCTGGGACAGGACCTACGAGCAGTACTTC. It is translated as CAWDRTYEQYF.

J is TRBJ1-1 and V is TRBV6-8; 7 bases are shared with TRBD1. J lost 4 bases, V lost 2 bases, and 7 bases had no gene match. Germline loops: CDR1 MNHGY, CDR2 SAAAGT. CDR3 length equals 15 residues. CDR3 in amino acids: CASSYPRQGSTEAFF. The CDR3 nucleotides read TGTGCCAGCAGTTACCCGAGACAGGGTAGCACTGAAGCTTTCTTT.

CDR3 nucleotide sequence: TGTGCCAGCAGCCTCGCGGCGGGGGGTACCTACGAGCAGTACTTC. The encoded protein is CASSLAAGGTYEQYF. The rearrangement links TRBV7-9 to TRBJ2-7; the match to TRBD2 covers 8 bases. Germline V gene lookup returns CDR1 SEHNR and CDR2 FQNEAQ (reference sequence). The ends lost 5 bases at V and 2 bases at J; junction bases unmatched: 8. This CDR3 spans 15 amino acids.

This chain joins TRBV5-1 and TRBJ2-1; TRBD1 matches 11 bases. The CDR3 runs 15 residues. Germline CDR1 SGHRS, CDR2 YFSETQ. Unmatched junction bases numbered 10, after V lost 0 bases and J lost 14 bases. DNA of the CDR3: TGCGCCAGCAGCTTGGGAGGACAGGGGGCGAGTCTGGAGTTCTTC. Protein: CASSLGGQGASLEFF.

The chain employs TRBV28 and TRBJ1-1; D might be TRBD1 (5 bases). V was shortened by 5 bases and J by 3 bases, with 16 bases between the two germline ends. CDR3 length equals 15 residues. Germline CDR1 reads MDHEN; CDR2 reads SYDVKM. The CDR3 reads CASSPWGVTHTEAFF. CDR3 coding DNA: TGTGCCAGCAGTCCTTGGGGGGTGACGCACACTGAAGCTTTCTTT.

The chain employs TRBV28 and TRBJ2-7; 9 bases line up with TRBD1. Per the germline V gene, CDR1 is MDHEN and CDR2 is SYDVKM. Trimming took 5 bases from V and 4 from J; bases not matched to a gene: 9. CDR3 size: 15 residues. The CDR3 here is CASSAPGTGLYEQYF. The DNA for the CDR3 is TGTGCCAGCAGTGCCCCCGGGACAGGGTTGTACGAGCAGTACTTC.

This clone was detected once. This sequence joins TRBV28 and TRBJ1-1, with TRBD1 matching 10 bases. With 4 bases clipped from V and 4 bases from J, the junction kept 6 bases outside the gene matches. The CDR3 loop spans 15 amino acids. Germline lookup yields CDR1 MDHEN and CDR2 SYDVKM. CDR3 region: CASSSRDRGFTEAFF. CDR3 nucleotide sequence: TGTGCCAGCAGTTCTCGGGACAGGGGTTTCACTGAAGCTTTCTTT.

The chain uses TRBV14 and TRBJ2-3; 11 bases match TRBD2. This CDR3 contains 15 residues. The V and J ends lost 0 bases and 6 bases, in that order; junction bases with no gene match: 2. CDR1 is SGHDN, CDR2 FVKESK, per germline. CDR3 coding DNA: TGTGCCAGCAGCCAAGAACTAGCGGGAGTGGATACGCAGTATTTT. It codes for CASSQELAGVDTQYF.